This TCR beta chain came from a study of T cells in Graves' hyperthyroidism and ophthalmopathy. Study context: Before any treatment, at initial diagnosis, peripheral blood was collected.

This clonotype was observed a handful of times. Regions amplified from RNA transcripts were the TCR beta CDR3 regions. Carried out on the TCR CDR3, a first-round RT-PCR used the HTBI primer set. TCRdb passed the multiplex PCR reads through MiXCR, listing each CDR3 protein once. The sample records hundreds of thousands of distinct CDR3 sequences, approximately 22% being singletons. V shed 2 bases and J 2 bases; nucleotides not matched to a gene: 3. CDR3 size: 14 residues. Germline V gene data show CDR1 as SGDLS and CDR2 as YYNGEE. Input material: blood. The clonotype originates from a woman in her 70s with Graves' ophthalmopathy. This chain links TRBV9 with TRBJ1-2; 7 nucleotides match TRBD1. The CDR3 nucleotides are TGTGCCAGCAGCGTTGCACAGGGGAACTATGGCTACACCTTC. As protein: CASSVAQGNYGYTF.